This T cell receptor (beta chain) was captured in a study of T cells in Graves' hyperthyroidism and ophthalmopathy (dated by TCRdb to the late 2010s). Some background on the complete study: Peripheral blood was sampled at the time of initial diagnosis, prior to any treatment. To identify TCR V-J signatures that set the groups apart, the researchers used a discovery cohort of more than 95 patients, made up of 40 to 45 with Graves' ophthalmopathy and 57 with stable Graves' hyperthyroidism. Prospective prediction of ophthalmopathy was tested in an independent validation cohort of 18 to 20 hyperthyroidism patients and 15 to 17 patients who later progressed to ophthalmopathy. The approximately 98 discovery patients were randomly divided into training and test sets at a 7:3 ratio. In roughly six Graves' hyperthyroidism patients, the study also compared T-cell repertoires from thyroid tissue with T-cell repertoires from blood. Once sampling was done, hyperthyroidism patients were given methimazole at a starting dose of 30 mg daily, whereas ophthalmopathy patients were given high-dose intravenous methylprednisolone. According to the paper, TCR Vbeta CDR3 sequencing was carried out on roughly 130 peripheral blood samples, which came from fewer than 50 ophthalmopathy, under 85 hyperthyroidism and about 17 progressor patients. General findings and caveats noted by the study authors: In validation, the model predicted progression to ophthalmopathy with 65% to 71% sensitivity and approximately 72% specificity, a median of 6.5 months before onset. Sample size was not statistically predetermined, and investigators were not blinded to group allocation. In cross-validation, a model built on a 13 V-J signature told ophthalmopathy apart from stable hyperthyroidism with 85% to 90% sensitivity and about 81% specificity, and in testing the same model reached 80%/75%. Most expanded thyroid clonotypes (frequency above 0.001) were also detected in blood, a finding suggesting that blood repertoires may reflect thyroid immune responses.

The CDR3 spans 14 residues, from the cysteine through the phenylalanine. The sequence is cut down to CDR3 DNA, 42 bases in frame from base 1. After removal of 3 bases from V and 4 bases from J, the junction retains 5 bases not matched to a gene. The germline V gene (reference sequence) provides CDR1 PRHDT and CDR2 FYEKMQ. In the ophthalmopathy patients, disease was moderately to severely active, with a Clinical Activity Score of 3 or more, a NOSPECS grade of 4 or more, and a duration of less than 3 months. Any patient with an uncontrolled infection, another autoimmune disease, pregnancy or lactation was excluded. Diagnoses were based on clinical symptoms, serum thyroxine and TRAb, thyroid ultrasound and orbital computed tomography. PBMCs were isolated from 7.5 to 10 ml of fresh peripheral blood by Ficoll-Paque density gradient centrifugation. Total RNA was extracted with Trizol reagent, and quality was checked on an Agilent 2100 Bioanalyzer.

The table lists this clonotype with many counts. Its cognate antigen has yet to be identified. Base qualities are not at hand, and no much larger clone is one base apart. TCR beta CDR3 regions were amplified from RNA transcripts. The TCR CDR3 was subjected to a first round of RT-PCR using the HTBI primer set and the Qiagen OneStep RT-PCR kit. The libraries were constructed in a second round of multiplex PCR and then size-selected and purified. Libraries were sequenced paired-end with 100 bp reads on an Illumina HiSeq2000. The paper's data handling went like this. SOAPnuke was used to process the raw data, throwing out any read that contained adapters or uncalled bases, had a mean Phred below 15, or lacked an exact constant-primer or identifier match. High-quality paired reads were merged with COPE v1.2.5, and unique nucleotide sequences were defined as clonotypes. MiTCR v1.1 was used to align clonotypes to the IMGT TRBV, TRBD and TRBJ reference segments. Analysis was restricted to V-J combinations with a frequency above 0.0001, which covered 99.2% of repertoires. The TCS score was defined as F50 (clonal expansion) divided by E x V (chaos), with BLOSUM62-based TCRdist calculated between CDR3 peptides within each V-J. Welch's t-statistics and random forest reduced around 520 V-J features to roughly 13, which were used in a naive Bayes classifier (R e1071). TCRdb reanalyzed the raw reads on its own, using fastp at Q25 for trimming and MiXCR for clone calling, and kept in-frame beta chains. Here each entry gathers all rows of one CDR3 protein and keeps the most common genes and DNA. The V and J calls here are based on TCRdb, not the publication. Across this sample there are over 450,000 distinct CDR3 sequences, with roughly 18% seen only once. Approximately 18% of the sample goes to the ten largest clones.

This clonotype was obtained from a woman under 30 with Graves' ophthalmopathy. Recombination joined TRBV13 with TRBJ1-2; TRBD1 aligns with 7 central bases. Sequencing used blood. CDR3 sequence: CASSLNRGFYGYTF. The sequence in DNA is TGTGCCAGCAGCTTGAACAGGGGTTTCTATGGCTACACCTTC.